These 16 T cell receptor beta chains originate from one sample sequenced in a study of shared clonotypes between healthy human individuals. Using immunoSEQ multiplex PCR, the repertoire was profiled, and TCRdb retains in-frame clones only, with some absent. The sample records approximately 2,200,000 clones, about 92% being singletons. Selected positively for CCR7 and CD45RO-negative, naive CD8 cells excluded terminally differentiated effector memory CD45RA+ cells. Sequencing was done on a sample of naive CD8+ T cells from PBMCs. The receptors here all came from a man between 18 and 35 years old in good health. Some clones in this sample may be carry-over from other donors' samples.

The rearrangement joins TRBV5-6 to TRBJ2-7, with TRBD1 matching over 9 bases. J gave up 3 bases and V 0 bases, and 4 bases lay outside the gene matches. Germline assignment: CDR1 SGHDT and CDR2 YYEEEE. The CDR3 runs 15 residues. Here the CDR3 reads CASSLADRGFYEQYF. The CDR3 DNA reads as TGTGCCAGCAGCTTGGCCGACAGGGGGTTCTACGAGCAGTACTTC.

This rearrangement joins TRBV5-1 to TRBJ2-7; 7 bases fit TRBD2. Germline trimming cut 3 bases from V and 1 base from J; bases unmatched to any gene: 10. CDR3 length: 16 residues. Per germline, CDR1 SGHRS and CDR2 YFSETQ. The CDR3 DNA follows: TGCGCCAGCAGCTGGACATTGGGGGGGAAATCCTACGAGCAGTACTTC. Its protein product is CASSWTLGGKSYEQYF.

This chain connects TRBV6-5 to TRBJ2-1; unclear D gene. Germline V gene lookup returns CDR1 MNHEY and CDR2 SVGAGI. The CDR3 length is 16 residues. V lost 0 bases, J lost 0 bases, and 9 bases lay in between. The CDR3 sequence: CASSYSPESSYNEQFF. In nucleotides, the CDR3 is TGTGCCAGCAGTTACTCCCCGGAGAGCTCCTACAATGAGCAGTTCTTC.

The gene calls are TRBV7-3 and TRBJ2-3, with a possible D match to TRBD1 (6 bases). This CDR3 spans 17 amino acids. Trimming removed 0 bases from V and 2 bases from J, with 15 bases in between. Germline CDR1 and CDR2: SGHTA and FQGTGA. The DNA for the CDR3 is TGTGCCAGCAGCTTAACGATGGGCAGGGGCCTCACAGATACGCAGTATTTT. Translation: CASSLTMGRGLTDTQYF.

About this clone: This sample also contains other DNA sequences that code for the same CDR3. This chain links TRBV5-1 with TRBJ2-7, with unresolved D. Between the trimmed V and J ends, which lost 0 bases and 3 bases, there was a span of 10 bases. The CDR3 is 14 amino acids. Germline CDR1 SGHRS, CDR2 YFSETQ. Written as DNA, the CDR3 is TGCGCCAGCAGCTTGGCCGTCGGCTTCTACGAGCAGTACTTC. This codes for CASSLAVGFYEQYF.

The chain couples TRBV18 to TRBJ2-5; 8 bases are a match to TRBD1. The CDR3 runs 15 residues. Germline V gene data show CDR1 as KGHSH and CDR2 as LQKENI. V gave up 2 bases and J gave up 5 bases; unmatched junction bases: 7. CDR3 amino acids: CASSPATGGGETQYF. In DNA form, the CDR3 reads TGTGCCAGCTCACCAGCCACAGGGGGTGGGGAGACCCAGTACTTC.

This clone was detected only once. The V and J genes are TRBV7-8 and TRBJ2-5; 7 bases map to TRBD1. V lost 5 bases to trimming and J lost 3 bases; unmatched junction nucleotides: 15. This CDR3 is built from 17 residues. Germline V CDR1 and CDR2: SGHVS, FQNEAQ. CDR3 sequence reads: CASSTMIGDRTKETQYF. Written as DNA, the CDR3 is TGTGCCAGCAGCACAATGATCGGGGACAGAACTAAAGAGACCCAGTACTTC.

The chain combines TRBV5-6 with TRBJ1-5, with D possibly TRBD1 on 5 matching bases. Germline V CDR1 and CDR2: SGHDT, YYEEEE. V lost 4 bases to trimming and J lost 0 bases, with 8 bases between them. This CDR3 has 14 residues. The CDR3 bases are TGTGCCAGCAGCCGACAGTCTAGCAATCAGCCCCAGCATTTT. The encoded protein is CASSRQSSNQPQHF.

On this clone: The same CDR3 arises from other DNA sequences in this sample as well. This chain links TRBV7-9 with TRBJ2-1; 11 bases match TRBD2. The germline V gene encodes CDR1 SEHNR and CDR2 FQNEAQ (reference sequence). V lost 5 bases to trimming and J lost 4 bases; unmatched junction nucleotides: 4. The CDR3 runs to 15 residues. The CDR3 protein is CASSPTSGAYNEQFF. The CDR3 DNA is TGTGCCAGCAGCCCGACTAGCGGGGCTTACAATGAGCAGTTCTTC.

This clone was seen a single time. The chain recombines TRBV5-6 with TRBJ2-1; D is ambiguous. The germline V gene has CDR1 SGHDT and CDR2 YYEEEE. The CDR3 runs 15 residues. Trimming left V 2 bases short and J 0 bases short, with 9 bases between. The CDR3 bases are TGTGCCAGCAGCTTCGGTCCGCCCTCCTACAATGAGCAGTTCTTC. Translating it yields CASSFGPPSYNEQFF.

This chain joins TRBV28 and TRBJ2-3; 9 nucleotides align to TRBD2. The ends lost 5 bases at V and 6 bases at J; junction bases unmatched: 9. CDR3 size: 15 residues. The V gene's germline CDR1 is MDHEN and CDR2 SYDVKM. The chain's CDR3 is CASSILAGDRDTQYF. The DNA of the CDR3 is TGTGCCAGCAGTATTTTAGCGGGAGACAGGGATACGCAGTATTTT.

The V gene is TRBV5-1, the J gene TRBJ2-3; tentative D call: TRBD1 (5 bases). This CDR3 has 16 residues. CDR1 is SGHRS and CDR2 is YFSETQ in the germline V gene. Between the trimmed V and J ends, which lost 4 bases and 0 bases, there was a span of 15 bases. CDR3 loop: CASSTVQGGSTDTQYF. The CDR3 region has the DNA TGCGCCAGCAGCACGGTCCAGGGCGGTAGCACAGATACGCAGTATTTT. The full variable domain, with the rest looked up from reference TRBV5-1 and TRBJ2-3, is KAGVTQTPRYLIKTRGQQVTLSCSPISGHRSVSWYQQTPGQGLQFLFEYFSETQRNKGNFPGRFSGRQFSNSRSEMNVSTLELGDSALYLCASSTVQGGSTDTQYFGPGTRLTVL.

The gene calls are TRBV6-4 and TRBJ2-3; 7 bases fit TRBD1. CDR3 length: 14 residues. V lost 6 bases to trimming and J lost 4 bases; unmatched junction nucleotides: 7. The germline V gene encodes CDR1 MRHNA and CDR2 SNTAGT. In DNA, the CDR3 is TGTGCCAGCAGCCGGATAGGGGGCGCAGATACGCAGTATTTT. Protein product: CASSRIGGADTQYF.

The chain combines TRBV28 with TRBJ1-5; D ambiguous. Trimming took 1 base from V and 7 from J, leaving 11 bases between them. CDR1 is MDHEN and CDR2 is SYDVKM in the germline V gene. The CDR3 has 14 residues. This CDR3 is CASSLLRSGQPQHF. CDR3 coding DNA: TGTGCCAGCAGTTTATTACGGAGCGGGCAGCCCCAGCATTTT. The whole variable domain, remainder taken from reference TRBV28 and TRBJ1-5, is DVKVTQSSRYLVKRTGEKVFLECVQDMDHENMFWYRQDPGLGLRLIYFSYDVKMKEKGDIPEGYSVSREKKERFSLILESASTNQTSMYLCASSLLRSGQPQHFGDGTRLSIL.

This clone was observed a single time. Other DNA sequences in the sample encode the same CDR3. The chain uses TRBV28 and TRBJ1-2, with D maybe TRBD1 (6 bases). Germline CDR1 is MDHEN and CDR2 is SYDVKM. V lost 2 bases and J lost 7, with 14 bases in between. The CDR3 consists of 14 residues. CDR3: CASSLRGGGLGYTF. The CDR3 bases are TGTGCCAGCAGTTTACGAGGGGGGGGCCTTGGCTACACCTTC.

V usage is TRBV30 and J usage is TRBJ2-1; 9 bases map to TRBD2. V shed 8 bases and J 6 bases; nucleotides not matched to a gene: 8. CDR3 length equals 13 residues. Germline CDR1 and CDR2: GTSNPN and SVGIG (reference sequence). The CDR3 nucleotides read TGTGCCGGGCCTAGCGGGGAAGGCAATGAGCAGTTCTTC. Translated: CAGPSGEGNEQFF. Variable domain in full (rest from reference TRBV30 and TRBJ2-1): SQTIHQWPATLVQPVGSPLSLECTVEGTSNPNLYWYRQAAGRGLQLLFYSVGIGQISSEVPQNLSASRPQDRQFILSSKKLLLSDSGFYLCAGPSGEGNEQFFGPGTRLTVL.